Below are 5 T cell receptor beta chains sequenced from a single sample in a study of control samples from healthy donors and cancer patients. Libraries were prepared by immunoSEQ multiplex PCR; TCRdb keeps only in-frame clonotypes and omits some of them. Of some 49,000 clones listed, about 86% are singletons. Material for sequencing was PBMCs. These receptor sequences come from a woman between 50 and 59 years old with lung cancer.

The chain links TRBV19 to TRBJ2-7; 8 bases are shared with TRBD2. Per germline, CDR1 LNHDA and CDR2 SQIVND (reference sequence). The J segment lost 6 bases and the V segment lost 5 bases, leaving 6 bases of the junction unmatched. The CDR3 sequence is 13 residues long. The CDR3 region has the DNA TGTGCCAGTAGTGTCCCGGGAGGGGCCGAGCAGTACTTC. It translates to CASSVPGGAEQYF. The full variable domain, rest sourced from reference TRBV19 and TRBJ2-7, is DGGITQSPKYLFRKEGQNVTLSCEQNLNHDAMYWYRQDPGQGLRLIYYSQIVNDFQKGDIAEGYSVSREKKESFPLTVTSAQKNPTAFYLCASSVPGGAEQYFGPGTRLTVT.

V and J are TRBV7-2 and TRBJ1-5, with D maybe TRBD1 (6 bases). The CDR3 is 15 amino acids. V was shortened by 4 bases and J by 2 bases, with 12 bases between the two germline ends. Germline V gives CDR1 SGHTA, CDR2 FQGNSA. CDR3 residues: CASSSGTIRNQPQHF. The CDR3, as DNA: TGTGCCAGCAGCTCCGGGACAATCCGCAATCAGCCCCAGCATTTT.

The chain has TRBV29-1 and TRBJ2-3, with D maybe TRBD1 (5 bases). The ends were cut back, 0 bases at V and 3 bases at J, with 7 bases in the middle. The CDR3 is 13 residues long. Per the germline V gene, CDR1 is SQVTM and CDR2 is ANQGSEA. CDR3 loop: CSVEDTGTDTQYF. The CDR3 nucleotides are TGCAGCGTTGAAGACACAGGTACAGATACGCAGTATTTT.

The V and J genes are TRBV6-5 and TRBJ1-5; 8 bases map to TRBD1. The CDR3 is 13 amino acids. Germline-derived CDR1 and CDR2 are MNHEY and SVGAGI. With 5 bases clipped from V and 7 bases from J, the junction kept 4 bases outside the gene matches. The DNA of the CDR3 is TGTGCCAGCAGTACCGACAGGGGCCAGCCCCAGCATTTT. Amino acid sequence: CASSTDRGQPQHF.

This clone came up a few times. V gene TRBV6-1 combines with J gene TRBJ2-2; D unresolved. Germline lookup yields CDR1 MNHNS and CDR2 SASEGT. The CDR3 is 12 amino acids. V was shortened by 3 bases and J by 5 bases, with 4 bases between the two germline ends. As DNA, the CDR3 is TGTGCCAGCAGTGAGGGGACCGGGGAGCTGTTTTTT. Its translation is CASSEGTGELFF.